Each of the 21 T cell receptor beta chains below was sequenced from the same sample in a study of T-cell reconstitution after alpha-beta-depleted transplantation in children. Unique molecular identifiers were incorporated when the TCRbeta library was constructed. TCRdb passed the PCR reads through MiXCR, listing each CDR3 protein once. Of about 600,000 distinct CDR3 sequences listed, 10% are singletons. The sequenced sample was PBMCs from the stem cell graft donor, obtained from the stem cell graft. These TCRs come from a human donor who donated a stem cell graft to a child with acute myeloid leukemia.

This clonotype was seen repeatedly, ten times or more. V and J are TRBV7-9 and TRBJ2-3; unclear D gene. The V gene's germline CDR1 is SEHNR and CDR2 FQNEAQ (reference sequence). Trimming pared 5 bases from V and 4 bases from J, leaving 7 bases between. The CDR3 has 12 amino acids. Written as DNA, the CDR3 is TGTGCCAGCAGCCTAAAGGCAGATACGCAGTATTTT. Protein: CASSLKADTQYF.

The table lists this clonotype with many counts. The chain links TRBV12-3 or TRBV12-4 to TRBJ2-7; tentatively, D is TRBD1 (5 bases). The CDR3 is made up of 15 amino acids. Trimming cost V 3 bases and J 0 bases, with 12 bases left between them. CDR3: CASSFRTGSSYEQYF. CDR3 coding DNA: TGTGCCAGCAGTTTTCGAACAGGTAGCTCCTACGAGCAGTACTTC.

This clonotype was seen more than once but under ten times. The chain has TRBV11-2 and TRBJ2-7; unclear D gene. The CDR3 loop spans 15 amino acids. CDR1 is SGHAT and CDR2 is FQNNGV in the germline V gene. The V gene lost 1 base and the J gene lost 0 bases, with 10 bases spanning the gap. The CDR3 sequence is CASSLAAESSYEQYF. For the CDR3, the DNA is TGTGCCAGCAGCTTAGCGGCGGAGAGCTCCTACGAGCAGTACTTC.

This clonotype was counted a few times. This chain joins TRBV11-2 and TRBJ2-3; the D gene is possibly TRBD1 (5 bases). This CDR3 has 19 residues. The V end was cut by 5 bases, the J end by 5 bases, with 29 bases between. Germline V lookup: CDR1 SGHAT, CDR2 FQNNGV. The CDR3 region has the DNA TGTGCCAGCAGCACCAAATCCCAACAAGGGGCCCTCGGTGGAGATACGCAGTATTTT. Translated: CASSTKSQQGALGGDTQYF.

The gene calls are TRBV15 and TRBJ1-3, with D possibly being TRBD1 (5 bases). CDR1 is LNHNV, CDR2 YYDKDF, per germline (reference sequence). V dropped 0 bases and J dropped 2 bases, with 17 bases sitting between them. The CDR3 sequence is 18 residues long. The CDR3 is CATSRDIGGVNPGNTIYF. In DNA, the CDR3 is TGTGCCACCAGCAGAGATATTGGGGGGGTGAATCCTGGAAACACCATATATTTT.

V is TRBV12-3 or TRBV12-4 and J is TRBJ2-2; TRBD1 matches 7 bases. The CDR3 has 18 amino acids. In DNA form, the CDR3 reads TGTACCCGCAGTTTTCAGTTGGCAGGGGGTCTCGGCACCGGGGAGCTGTTTTTT. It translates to CTRSFQLAGGLGTGELFF.

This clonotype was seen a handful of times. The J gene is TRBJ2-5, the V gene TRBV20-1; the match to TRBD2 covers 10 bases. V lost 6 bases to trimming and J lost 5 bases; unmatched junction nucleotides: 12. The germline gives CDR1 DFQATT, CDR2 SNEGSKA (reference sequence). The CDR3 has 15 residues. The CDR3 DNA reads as TGCAGTGCAAAATTGCGGCTAGCGGGAGTCGAGACCCAGTACTTC. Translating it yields CSAKLRLAGVETQYF.

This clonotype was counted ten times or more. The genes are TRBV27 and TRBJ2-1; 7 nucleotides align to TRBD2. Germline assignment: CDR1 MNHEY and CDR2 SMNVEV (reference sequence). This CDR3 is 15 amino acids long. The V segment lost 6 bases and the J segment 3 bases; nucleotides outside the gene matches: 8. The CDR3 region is CASSPTSEYYNEQFF. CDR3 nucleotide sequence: TGTGCCAGCAGCCCCACTAGCGAGTACTACAATGAGCAGTTCTTC.

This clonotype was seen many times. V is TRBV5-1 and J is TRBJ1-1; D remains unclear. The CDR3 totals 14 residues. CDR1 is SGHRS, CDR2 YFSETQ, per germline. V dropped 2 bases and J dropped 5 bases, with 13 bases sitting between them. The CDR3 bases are TGCGCCAGCAGCTTCCGACAAACCGGAACTGAAGCTTTCTTT. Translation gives CASSFRQTGTEAFF.

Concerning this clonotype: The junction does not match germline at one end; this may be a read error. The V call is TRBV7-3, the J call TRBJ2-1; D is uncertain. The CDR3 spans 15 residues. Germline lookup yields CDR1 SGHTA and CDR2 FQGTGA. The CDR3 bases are TGTCCCAGCAGCTTAATTCAGGACGAGTTCAATGAGCAGTTCTTC. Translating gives CPSSLIQDEFNEQFF.

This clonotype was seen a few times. CDR3 sequence reads: CATSDLGLARQETQYF. The DNA for the CDR3 is TGTGCCACCAGTGATCTGGGACTAGCGAGACAAGAGACCCAGTACTTC. The chain recombines TRBV24-1 with TRBJ2-5; 10 bases agree with TRBD2. The CDR3 is 16 amino acids. The V gene end was trimmed by 3 bases and the J gene end by 2 bases; junction bases not matched to a gene: 5. The V gene's germline CDR1 is KGHDR and CDR2 SFDVKD.

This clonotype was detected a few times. CDR3 sequence reads: CASSLLRDAGNEQFF. Written as DNA, the CDR3 is TGTGCCAGCAGTCTCCTCCGGGACGCCGGTAATGAGCAGTTCTTC. The rearrangement links TRBV6-2 or TRBV6-3 to TRBJ2-1; D possibly uses TRBD1 or TRBD2 (5 bases each). V was cut by 5 bases and J by 7 bases, with 18 bases left in between. The CDR3 is 15 residues long. Germline CDR1 and CDR2: MNHEY and SVGEGT.

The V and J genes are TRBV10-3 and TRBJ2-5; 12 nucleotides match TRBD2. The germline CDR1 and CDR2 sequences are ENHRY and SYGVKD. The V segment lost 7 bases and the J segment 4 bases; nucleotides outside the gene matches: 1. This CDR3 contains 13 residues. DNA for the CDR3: TGTGCCATCACGGGACTAGCGGGAGAGACCCAGTACTTC. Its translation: CAITGLAGETQYF.

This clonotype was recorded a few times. The CDR3 DNA is TGTGCCAGCAGCTTAAATCCCGGGCGAGAGCAGTACTTC. Protein sequence: CASSLNPGREQYF. V usage is TRBV7-3 and J usage is TRBJ2-7; D gene uncertain. Trimming removed 1 base at V and 7 bases at J, with 11 bases between. The CDR3 length is 13 residues. The germline gives CDR1 SGHTA, CDR2 FQGTGA.

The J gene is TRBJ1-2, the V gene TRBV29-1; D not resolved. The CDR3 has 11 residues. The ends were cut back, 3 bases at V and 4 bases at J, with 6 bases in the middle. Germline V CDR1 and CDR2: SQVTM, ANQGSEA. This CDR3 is CSVDSGYGYTF. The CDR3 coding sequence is TGCAGCGTTGATTCTGGCTATGGCTACACCTTC.

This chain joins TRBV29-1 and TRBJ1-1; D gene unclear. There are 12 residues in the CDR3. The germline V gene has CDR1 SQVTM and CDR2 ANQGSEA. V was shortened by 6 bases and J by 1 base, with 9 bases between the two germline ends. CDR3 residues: CSVKTQNTEAFF. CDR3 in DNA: TGCAGCGTGAAGACTCAGAACACTGAAGCTTTCTTT.

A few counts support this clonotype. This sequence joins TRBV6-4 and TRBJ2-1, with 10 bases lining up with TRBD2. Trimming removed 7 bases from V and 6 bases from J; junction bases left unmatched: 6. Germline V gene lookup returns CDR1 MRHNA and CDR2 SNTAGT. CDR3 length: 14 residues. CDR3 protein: CASTEASGSNEQFF. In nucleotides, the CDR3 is TGTGCCAGCACGGAGGCTAGCGGGAGCAATGAGCAGTTCTTC.

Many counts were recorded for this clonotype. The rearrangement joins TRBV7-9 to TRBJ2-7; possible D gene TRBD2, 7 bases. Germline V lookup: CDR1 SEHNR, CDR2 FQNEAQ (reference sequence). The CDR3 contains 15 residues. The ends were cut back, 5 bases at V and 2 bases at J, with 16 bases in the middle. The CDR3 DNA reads TGTGCCAGCAGCGCAGTAAGGGGGGGTACCTACGAGCAGTACTTC. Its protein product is CASSAVRGGTYEQYF.

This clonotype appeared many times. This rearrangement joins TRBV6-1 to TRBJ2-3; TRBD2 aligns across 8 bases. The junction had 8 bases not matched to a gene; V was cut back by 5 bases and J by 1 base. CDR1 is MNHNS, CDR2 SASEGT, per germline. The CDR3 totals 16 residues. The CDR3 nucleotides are TGTGCCAGCAGTCAAAGCGGGAGAGCAGGCACAGATACGCAGTATTTT. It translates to CASSQSGRAGTDTQYF.

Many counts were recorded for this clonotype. The CDR3, as DNA: TGCGCCAGCAGCTTGGGGACGGGTTTGAACACTGAAGCTTTCTTT. As protein: CASSLGTGLNTEAFF. The V and J genes are TRBV5-1 and TRBJ1-1; D is ambiguous. Trimming left V 0 bases short and J 0 bases short, with 9 bases between. The germline gives CDR1 SGHRS, CDR2 YFSETQ. CDR3 length equals 15 residues.

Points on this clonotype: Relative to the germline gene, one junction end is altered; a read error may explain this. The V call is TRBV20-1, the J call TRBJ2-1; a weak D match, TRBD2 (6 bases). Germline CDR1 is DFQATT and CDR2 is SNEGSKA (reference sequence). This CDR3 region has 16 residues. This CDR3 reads CSARAPLAKAYNEQIF. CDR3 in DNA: TGCAGTGCTAGAGCCCCACTAGCTAAGGCCTACAATGAGCAGATCTTC.